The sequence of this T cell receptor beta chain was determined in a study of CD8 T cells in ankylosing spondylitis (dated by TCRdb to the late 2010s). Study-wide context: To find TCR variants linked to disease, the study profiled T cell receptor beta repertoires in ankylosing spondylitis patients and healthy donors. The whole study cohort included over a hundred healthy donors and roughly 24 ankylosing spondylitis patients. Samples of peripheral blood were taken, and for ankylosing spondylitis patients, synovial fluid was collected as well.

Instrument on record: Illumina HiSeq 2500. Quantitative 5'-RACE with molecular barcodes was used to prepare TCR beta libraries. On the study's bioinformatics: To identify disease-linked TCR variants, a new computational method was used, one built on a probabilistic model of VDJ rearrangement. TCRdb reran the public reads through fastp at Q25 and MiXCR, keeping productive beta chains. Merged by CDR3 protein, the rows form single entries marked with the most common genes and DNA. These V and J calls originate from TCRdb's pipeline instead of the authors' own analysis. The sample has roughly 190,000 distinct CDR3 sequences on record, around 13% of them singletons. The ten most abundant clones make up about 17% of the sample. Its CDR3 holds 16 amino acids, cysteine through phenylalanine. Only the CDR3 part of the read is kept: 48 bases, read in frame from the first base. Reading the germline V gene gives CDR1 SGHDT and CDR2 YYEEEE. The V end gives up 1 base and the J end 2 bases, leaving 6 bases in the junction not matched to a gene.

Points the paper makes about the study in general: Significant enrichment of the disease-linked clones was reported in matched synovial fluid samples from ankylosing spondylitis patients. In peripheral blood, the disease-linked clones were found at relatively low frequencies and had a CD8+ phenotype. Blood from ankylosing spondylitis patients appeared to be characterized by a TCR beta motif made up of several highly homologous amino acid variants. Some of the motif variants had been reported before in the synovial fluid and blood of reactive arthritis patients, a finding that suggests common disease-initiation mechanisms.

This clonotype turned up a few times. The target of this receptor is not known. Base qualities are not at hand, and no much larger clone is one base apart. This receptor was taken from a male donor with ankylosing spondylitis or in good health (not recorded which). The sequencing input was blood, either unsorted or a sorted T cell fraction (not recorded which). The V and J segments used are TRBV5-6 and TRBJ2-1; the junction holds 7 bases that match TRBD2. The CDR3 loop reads CASSLIAGEAYNEQFF. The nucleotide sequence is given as TGTGCCAGCAGCTTGATCGCGGGGGAGGCCTACAATGAGCAGTTCTTC. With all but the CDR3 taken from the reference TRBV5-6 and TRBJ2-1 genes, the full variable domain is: DAGVTQSPTHLIKTRGQQVTLRCSPKSGHDTVSWYQQALGQGPQFIFQYYEEEERQRGNFPDRFSGHQFPNYSSELNVNALLLGDSALYLCASSLIAGEAYNEQFFGPGTRLTVL.